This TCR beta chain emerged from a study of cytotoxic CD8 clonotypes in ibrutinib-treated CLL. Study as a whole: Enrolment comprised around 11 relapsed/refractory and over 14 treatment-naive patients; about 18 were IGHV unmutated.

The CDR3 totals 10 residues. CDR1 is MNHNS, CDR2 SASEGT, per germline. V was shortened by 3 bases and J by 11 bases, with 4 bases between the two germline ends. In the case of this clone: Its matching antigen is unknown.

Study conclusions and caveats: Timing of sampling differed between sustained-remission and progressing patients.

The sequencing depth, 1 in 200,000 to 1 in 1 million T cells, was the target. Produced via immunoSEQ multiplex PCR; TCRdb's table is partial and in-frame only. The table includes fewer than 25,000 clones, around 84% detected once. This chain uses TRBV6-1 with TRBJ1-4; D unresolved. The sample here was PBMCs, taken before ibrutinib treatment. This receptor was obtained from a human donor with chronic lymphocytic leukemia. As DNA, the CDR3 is TGTGCCAGCAGTGATGGGAAACTGTTTTTT. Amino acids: CASSDGKLFF.